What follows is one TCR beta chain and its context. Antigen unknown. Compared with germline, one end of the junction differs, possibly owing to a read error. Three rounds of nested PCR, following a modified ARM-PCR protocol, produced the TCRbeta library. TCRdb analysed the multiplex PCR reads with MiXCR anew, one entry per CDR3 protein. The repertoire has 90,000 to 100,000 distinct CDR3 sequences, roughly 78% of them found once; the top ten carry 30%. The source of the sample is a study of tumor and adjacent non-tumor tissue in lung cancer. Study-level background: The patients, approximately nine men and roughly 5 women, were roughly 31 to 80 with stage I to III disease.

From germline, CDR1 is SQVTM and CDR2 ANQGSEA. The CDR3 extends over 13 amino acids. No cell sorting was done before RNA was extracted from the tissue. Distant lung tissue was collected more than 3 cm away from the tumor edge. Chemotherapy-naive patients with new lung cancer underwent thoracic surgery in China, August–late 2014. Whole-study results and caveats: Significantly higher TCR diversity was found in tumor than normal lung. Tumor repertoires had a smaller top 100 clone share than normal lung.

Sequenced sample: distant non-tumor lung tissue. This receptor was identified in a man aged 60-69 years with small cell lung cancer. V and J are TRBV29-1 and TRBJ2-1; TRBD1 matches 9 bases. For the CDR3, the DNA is TGTAGCGCCAACAGGGGGCCTTACAATGAGCAGTTATTC. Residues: CSANRGPYNEQLF.